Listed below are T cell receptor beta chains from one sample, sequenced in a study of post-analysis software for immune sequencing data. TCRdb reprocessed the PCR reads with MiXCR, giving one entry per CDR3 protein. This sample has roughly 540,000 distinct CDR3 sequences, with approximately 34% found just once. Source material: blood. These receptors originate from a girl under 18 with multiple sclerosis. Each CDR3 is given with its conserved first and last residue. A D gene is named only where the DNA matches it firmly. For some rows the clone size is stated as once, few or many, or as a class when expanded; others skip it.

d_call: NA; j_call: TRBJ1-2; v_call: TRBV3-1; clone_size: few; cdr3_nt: TGTGCCAGCAGCCAAATGGGGCGTGATGGCTACACCTTC; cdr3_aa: CASSQMGRDGYTF
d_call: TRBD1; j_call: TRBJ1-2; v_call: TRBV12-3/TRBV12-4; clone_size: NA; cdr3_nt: TGTGCCAGCAGTTTAGCACAGGGGGTAGGCTACACCTTC; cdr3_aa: CASSLAQGVGYTF
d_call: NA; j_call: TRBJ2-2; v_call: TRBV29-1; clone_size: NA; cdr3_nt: TGCAGCGTGCTCCAGGGTGCCGGGGGGCTGTTTTTT; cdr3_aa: CSVLQGAGGLFF
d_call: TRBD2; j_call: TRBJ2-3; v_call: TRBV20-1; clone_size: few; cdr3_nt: TGCAGTGCTAGATTCCGGACTAGCGGGGGCCACCGGGATACGCAGTATTTT; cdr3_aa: CSARFRTSGGHRDTQYF
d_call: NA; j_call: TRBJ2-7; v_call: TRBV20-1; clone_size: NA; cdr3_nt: TGCAGTGCTAGAGGGACGCGGTTTTACGAGCAGTACTTC; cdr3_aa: CSARGTRFYEQYF
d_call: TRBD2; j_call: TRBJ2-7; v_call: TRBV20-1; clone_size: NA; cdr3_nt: TGCAGTGCTAGTCCGCCTCGGGTAGCGGGAGACGAGCAGTACTTC; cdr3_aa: CSASPPRVAGDEQYF
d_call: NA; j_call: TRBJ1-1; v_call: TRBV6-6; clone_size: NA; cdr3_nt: TGTGCCAGCACACCGGACGGGTTTTCGACTGAAGCTTTCTTT; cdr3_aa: CASTPDGFSTEAFF
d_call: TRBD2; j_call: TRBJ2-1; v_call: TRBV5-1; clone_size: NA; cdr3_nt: TGCGCCAGCAGAAGGATTGGTAGCGGGGGGACAGGTGAGCAGTTCTTC; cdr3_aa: CASRRIGSGGTGEQFF
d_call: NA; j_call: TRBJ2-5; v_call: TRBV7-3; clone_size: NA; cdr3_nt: TGTGCCAGCAGCTTACCGGGACACCCCAGTACAGAAGGGACCCAGTACTTC; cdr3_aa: CASSLPGHPSTEGTQYF
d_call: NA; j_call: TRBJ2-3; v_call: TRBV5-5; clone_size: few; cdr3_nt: TGTGCCAGCAGCCCGGAGGGAGTAGATACGCAGTATTTT; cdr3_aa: CASSPEGVDTQYF
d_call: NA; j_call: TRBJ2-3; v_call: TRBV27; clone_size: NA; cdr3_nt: TGTGCCAGCAGTTTATACGGCACAGATACGCAGTATTTT; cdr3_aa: CASSLYGTDTQYF
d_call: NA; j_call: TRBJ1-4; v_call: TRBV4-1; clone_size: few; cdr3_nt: TGCGCCAGCAGCCAAGAACGCAGTGAAAAACTGTTTTTT; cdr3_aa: CASSQERSEKLFF
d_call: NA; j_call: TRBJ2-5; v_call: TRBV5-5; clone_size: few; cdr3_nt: TGTGCCAGCGACGGTGCGGGGACCCAGTACTTC; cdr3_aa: CASDGAGTQYF
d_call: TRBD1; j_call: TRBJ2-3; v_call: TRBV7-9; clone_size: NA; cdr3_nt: TGTGCCAGCAGCTACTATCGGACAGGGGGCGGCGCAGATACGCAGTATTTT; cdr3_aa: CASSYYRTGGGADTQYF
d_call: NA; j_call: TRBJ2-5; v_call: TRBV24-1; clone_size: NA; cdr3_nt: TGTGCCACCAGTGAGGGGGGCCAAGAGACCCAGTACTTC; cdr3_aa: CATSEGGQETQYF
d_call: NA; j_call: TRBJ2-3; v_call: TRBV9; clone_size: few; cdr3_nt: TGTGCCAGCAGCGTAGCTCAAGGGAAGAGTACTTCCACAGATACGCAGTATTTT; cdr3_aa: CASSVAQGKSTSTDTQYF
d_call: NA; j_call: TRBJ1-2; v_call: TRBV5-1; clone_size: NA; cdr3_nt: TGCGCCAGCAGCTTGCAAGGGCTGAGTGGCTACACCTTC; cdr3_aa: CASSLQGLSGYTF
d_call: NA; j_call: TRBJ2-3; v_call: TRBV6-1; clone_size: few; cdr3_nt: TGTGCCAGCACGGGGGCAGGGTCTGTCACAGATACGCAGTATTTT; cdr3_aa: CASTGAGSVTDTQYF
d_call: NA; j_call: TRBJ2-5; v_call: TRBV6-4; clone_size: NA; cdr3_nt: TGTGCCAGCAGTCCCGGGACTAGAGGGGGCGAGACCCAGTACTTC; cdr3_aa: CASSPGTRGGETQYF
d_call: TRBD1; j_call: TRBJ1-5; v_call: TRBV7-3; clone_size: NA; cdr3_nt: TGTGCCAGCAGCCAAACGGGACAGCCCAATCAGCCCCAGCATTTT; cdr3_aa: CASSQTGQPNQPQHF
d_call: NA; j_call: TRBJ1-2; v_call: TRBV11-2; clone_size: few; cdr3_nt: TGTGCCAGCACCACGGGGGGATCCTATGGCTACACCTTC; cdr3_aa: CASTTGGSYGYTF
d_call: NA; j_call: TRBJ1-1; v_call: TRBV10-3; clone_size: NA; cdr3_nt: TGTGCCATCAGTGAGGTGGGGCAGGTGAACACTGAAGCTTTCTTT; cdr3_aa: CAISEVGQVNTEAFF
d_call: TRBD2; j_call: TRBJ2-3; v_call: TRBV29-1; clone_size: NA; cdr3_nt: TGCAGCGTCAAGGGACTAGCGGGGGGGTCGACGCAGTATTTT; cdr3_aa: CSVKGLAGGSTQYF
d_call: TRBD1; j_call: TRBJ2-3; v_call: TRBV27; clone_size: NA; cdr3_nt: TGTGCCAGCGGAACCGGGACAGGTTGGGGGTCAGATACGCAGTATTTT; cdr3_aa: CASGTGTGWGSDTQYF
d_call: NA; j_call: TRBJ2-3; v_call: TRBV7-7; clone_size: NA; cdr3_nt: TGTGCTAGCAGCTGGACCCTCACAGATACGCAGTATTTT; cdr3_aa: CASSWTLTDTQYF
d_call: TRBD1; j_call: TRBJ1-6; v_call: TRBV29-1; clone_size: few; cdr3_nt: TGCAGCGTTGGGGGACAGGGTCCAGATTCACCCCTCCACTTT; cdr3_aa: CSVGGQGPDSPLHF
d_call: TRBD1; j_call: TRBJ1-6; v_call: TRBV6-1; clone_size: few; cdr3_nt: TGTGCCAGCAGTGAAGCGACGGGACAGGGCTATTCACCCCTCCACTTT; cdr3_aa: CASSEATGQGYSPLHF
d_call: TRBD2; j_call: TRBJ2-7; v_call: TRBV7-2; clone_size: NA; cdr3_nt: TGTGCCAGCAGCTTACGGGAGCGGGGGCAATTTTTAATTCCCTACGAGCAGTACTTC; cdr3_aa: CASSLRERGQFLIPYEQYF
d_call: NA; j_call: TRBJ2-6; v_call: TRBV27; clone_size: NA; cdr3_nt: TGTGTCAGCAGTTTATATGGAGGCACAGCTGGGGCCAACGTCCTGACTTTC; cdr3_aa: CVSSLYGGTAGANVLTF
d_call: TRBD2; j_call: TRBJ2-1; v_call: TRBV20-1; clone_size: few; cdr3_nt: TGCAGTGCTAGTTCGCTAGCGGGGGAATCCTACAATGAGCAGTTCTTC; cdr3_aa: CSASSLAGESYNEQFF
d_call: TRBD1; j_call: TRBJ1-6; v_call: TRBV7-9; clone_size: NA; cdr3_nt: TGTGCCAGCAGCTTACTGGACAGGGTGAATTCACCCCTCCACTTT; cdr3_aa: CASSLLDRVNSPLHF
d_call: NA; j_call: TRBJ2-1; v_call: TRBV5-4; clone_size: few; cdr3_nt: TGTGCCAGCAGCGTAAGGCAGGGAGCATACAATGAGCAGTTCTTC; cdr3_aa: CASSVRQGAYNEQFF
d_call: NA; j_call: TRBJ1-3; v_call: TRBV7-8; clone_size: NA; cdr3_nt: TGTGCCAGCAGCGAAGACAGGACCTTTGGAAACACCATATATTTT; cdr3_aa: CASSEDRTFGNTIYF
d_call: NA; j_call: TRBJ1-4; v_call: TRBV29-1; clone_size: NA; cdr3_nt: TGCAGCGTTGAATGGTCCGGGTGGAAGGAAAAACTGTTTTTT; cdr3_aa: CSVEWSGWKEKLFF
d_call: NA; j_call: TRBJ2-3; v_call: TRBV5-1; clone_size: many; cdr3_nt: TGCGCCAGCAGCTTGCAGCGCGCAGATACGCAGTATTTT; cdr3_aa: CASSLQRADTQYF
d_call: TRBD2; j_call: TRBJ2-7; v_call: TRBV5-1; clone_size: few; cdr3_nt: TGCGCCAGCAGCCTTGGACCTACTAGCGGGGGGGGAGGCGAGCAGTACTTC; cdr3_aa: CASSLGPTSGGGGEQYF
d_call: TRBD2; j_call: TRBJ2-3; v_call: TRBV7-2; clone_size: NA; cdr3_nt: TGTGCCAGCAGCCCTCGGAGCGGGGGGTCCACAGATACGCAGTATTTT; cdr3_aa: CASSPRSGGSTDTQYF
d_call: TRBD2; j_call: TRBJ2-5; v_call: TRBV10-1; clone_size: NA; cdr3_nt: TGCGCCAGCAGTGATCGGGGGGTCCAAGAGACCCAGTACTTC; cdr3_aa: CASSDRGVQETQYF
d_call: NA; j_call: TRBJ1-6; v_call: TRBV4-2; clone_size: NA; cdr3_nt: TGTGCCAGCAGCCAAGATACCCGACAGCCGAGTAATTCACCCCTCCACTTT; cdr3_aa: CASSQDTRQPSNSPLHF
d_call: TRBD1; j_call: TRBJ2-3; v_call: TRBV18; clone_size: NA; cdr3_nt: TGTGCCAGCTCTTCCGGACAGGGGGCATCGGATACGCAGTATTTT; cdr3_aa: CASSSGQGASDTQYF
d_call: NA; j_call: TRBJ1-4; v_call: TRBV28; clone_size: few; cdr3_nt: TGTGCCAGCAGTTTTGGAGGATCTAATGAAAAACTGTTTTTT; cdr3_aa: CASSFGGSNEKLFF
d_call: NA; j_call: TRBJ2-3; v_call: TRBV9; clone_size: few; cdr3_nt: TGTGCCAGCAGCTCACAGAGGACAGCAACAGATACGCAGTATTTT; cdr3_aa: CASSSQRTATDTQYF
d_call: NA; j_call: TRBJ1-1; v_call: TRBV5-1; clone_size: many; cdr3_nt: TGCGCCAGCAGCTCGGGACAGAACACTGAAGCTTTCTTT; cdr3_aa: CASSSGQNTEAFF
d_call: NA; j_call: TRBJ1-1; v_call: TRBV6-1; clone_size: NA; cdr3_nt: TGTGCCAGCACCCGACAGAGCATGAACACTGAAGCTTTCTTT; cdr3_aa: CASTRQSMNTEAFF
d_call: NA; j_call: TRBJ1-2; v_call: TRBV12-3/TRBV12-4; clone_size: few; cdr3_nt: TGTGCCAGCACCTGGGAGCGGTCTTGGTATGGCTACACCTTC; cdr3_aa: CASTWERSWYGYTF
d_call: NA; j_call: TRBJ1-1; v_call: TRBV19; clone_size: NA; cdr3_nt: TGTGCCAGTAGCTACACTCGGGGAGACACTGAAGCTTTCTTT; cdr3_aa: CASSYTRGDTEAFF